Below are 3 T cell receptor beta chains sequenced from a single sample in a study of blood T cells in healthy people across ages. A J-beta primer mix and a sample-barcoded 5' primer were used in a second PCR of about 7 to 11 cycles. TCRdb re-called the 5' RACE reads with MiXCR, one entry per CDR3 protein. There are about 780,000 distinct CDR3 sequences in the sample; roughly 26% occur only once, and around 3% lies in the top ten. These data were also reused for a study on T cells of mothers and their children.

Sequencing used blood. The receptor set was obtained from a boy aged 5-17 years in good health.

The chain is built from TRBV19 and TRBJ2-7, with D possibly being TRBD1 (7 bases). V was pared by 5 bases and J by 6 bases, with 17 bases between. Germline CDR1 LNHDA, CDR2 SQIVND (reference sequence). The CDR3 has 14 residues. This CDR3 reads CASSPLDREAEQYF. CDR3 nucleotide sequence: TGTGCCAGTAGTCCCCTCGACAGGGAGGCCGAGCAGTACTTC.

J is TRBJ2-6 and V is TRBV5-1; TRBD1 matches 8 bases. The length of the CDR3 is 19 residues. Trimming took 0 bases from V and 0 from J; bases not matched to a gene: 8. Germline-derived CDR1 and CDR2 are SGHRS and YFSETQ. CDR3 loop: CASSLVLTGAPSGANVLTF. Written as DNA, the CDR3 is TGCGCCAGCAGCTTGGTGTTGACAGGGGCGCCCTCTGGGGCCAACGTCCTGACTTTC.

The chain carries TRBV12-3 or TRBV12-4 and TRBJ1-2; D gene uncertain. Between the trimmed V and J ends, which lost 7 bases and 4 bases, there was a span of 19 bases. This CDR3 spans 15 amino acids. CDR3: CASKGQTPGGYGYTF. CDR3 nucleotide sequence: TGTGCCAGCAAGGGTCAGACCCCCGGCGGCTATGGCTACACCTTC.